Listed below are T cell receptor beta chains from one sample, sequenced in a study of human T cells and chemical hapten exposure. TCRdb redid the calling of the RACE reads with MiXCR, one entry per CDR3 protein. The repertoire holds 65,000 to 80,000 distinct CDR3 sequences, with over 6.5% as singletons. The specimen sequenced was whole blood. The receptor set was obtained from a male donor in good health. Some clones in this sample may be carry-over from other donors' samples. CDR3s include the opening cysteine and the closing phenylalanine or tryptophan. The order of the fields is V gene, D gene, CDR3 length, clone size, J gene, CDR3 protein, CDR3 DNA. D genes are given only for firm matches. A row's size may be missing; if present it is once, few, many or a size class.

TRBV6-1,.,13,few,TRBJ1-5,CASSQPVNQPQHF,TGTGCCAGCAGCCAGCCCGTCAATCAGCCCCAGCATTTT
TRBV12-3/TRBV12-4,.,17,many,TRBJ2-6,CASSLAVPEGGANVLTF,TGTGCCAGCAGTTTAGCAGTTCCCGAAGGTGGGGCCAACGTCCTGACTTTC
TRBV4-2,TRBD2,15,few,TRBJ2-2,CASSQGGLATGELFF,TGTGCCAGCAGCCAAGGGGGACTAGCCACCGGGGAGCTGTTTTTT
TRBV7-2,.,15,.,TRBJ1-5,CASSFEQGRNQPQHF,TGTGCCAGCAGCTTTGAGCAGGGTCGGAATCAGCCCCAGCATTTT
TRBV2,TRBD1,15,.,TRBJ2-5,CAILPRDRGQETQYF,TGTGCCATCCTTCCCCGGGACAGGGGGCAAGAGACCCAGTACTTC
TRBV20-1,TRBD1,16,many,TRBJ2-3,CSARDRQGHSTDTQYF,TGCAGTGCTAGAGATCGACAGGGGCATAGCACAGATACGCAGTATTTT
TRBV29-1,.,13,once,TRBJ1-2,CSVKGDADYGYTF,TGCAGCGTTAAAGGGGACGCCGACTATGGCTACACCTTC
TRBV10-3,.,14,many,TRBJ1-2,CAISLDRANYGYTF,TGTGCCATCAGTCTCGACAGAGCAAACTATGGCTACACCTTC
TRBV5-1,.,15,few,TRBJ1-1,CASQERPVLNTEAFF,TGCGCCAGCCAAGAACGTCCAGTACTGAACACTGAAGCTTTCTTT
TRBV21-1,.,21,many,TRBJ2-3,CASSKKGPSTNLDLGTDTQYF,TGTGCCAGCAGCAAAAAGGGGCCTTCAACGAACCTTGACTTAGGCACAGATACGCAGTATTTT
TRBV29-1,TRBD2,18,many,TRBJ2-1,CSVAKGLAGGSSYNEQFF,TGCAGCGTTGCTAAGGGACTAGCGGGAGGGAGCTCCTACAATGAGCAGTTCTTC
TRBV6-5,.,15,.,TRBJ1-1,CASSYAGVMNTEAFF,TGTGCCAGCAGTTACGCAGGGGTCATGAACACTGAAGCTTTCTTT
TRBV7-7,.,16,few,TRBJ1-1,CASSLSAGARGTEAFF,TGTGCCAGCAGCTTATCGGCAGGCGCTCGAGGTACTGAAGCTTTCTTT
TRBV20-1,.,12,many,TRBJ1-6,CSARQGNSPLHF,TGCAGTGCTAGACAGGGTAATTCACCCCTCCACTTT
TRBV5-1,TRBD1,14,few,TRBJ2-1,CASSFQQGSGEQFF,TGCGCCAGCAGCTTCCAACAGGGGTCGGGTGAGCAGTTCTTC
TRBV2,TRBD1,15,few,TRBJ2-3,CASSPPGQGFDTQYF,TGTGCCAGCAGTCCACCGGGACAGGGGTTCGATACGCAGTATTTT